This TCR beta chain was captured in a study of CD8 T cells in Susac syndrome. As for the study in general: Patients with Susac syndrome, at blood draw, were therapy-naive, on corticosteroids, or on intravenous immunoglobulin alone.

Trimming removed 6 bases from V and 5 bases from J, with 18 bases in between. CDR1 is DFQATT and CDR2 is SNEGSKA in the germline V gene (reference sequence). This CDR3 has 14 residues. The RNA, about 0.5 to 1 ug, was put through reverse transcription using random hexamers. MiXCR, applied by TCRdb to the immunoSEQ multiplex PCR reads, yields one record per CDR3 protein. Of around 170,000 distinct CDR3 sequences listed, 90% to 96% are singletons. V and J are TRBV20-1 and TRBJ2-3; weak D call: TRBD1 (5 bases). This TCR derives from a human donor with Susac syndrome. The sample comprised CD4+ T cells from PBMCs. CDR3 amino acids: CSAKRFRGIDTQYF. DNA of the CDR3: TGCAGTGCAAAACGCTTTAGGGGCATAGATACGCAGTATTTT.